Following are 2 T cell receptor beta chains from one sample sequenced in a study of shared clonotypes between healthy human individuals. Generated by immunoSEQ multiplex PCR, the TCRdb table keeps only in-frame clones and is missing some. The table records roughly 2.6 million clones, roughly 92% of them present only once. Sequenced sample: naive CD4+ T cells sorted from blood. Subset in this sample: CD45RA+ positively selected. Receptors originate from a young man in good health.

This chain uses TRBV7-2 with TRBJ1-5; D call uncertain. This CDR3 is built from 13 residues. The V gene's germline CDR1 is SGHTA and CDR2 FQGNSA. V was cut by 5 bases and J by 5 bases, with 10 bases left in between. The CDR3 here is CASSLRTDQPQHF. The CDR3 region has the DNA TGTGCCAGCAGCCTCCGGACTGATCAGCCCCAGCATTTT.

This clone is a singleton in its sample. This rearrangement joins TRBV6-1 to TRBJ2-6, with D perhaps matching TRBD2 (6 bases). CDR3 size: 18 residues. Germline V CDR1 and CDR2: MNHNS, SASEGT. Trimming shortened V by 2 bases and J by 3 bases, and 17 bases separated the two germline ends. CDR3 in amino acids: CASSESGVGLFGANVLTF. CDR3 sequence (DNA): TGTGCCAGCAGTGAATCGGGGGTAGGGTTATTTGGGGCCAACGTCCTGACTTTC.